The 18 T cell receptor beta chains presented below share a single source sample, sequenced in a study of human T cells and chemical hapten exposure. From the RACE reads, TCRdb called clonotypes with MiXCR, one entry per CDR3 protein. The repertoire consists of 140,000 or so distinct CDR3 sequences, with about 12% occurring once and the leading ten covering 1.2% to 1.5%. Time point given: patch test 2, 6 weeks after DPC sensitization. Treatment indicated: therapeutic diphenylcyclopropenone sensitization with weekly scalp DPC. The sequencing here drew on whole blood, taken in connection with sensitization to the hapten diphenylcyclopropenone (DPC). The source is a woman between 50 and 59 years old with alopecia areata. Some clones in this sample may be carry-over from other donors' samples.

At least ten counts were recorded for this clonotype. The CDR3 DNA reads as TGTGCCAGTAGTCGGACAGCAAAAGAGACCCAGTACTTC. Protein: CASSRTAKETQYF. The chain carries TRBV19 and TRBJ2-5; the D gene is possibly TRBD1 (6 bases). CDR1 and CDR2 from the germline V gene are LNHDA and SQIVND (reference sequence). Trimming cost V 5 bases and J 3 bases, with 10 bases left between them. This CDR3 has 13 amino acids.

At least ten counts were recorded for this clonotype. The chain links TRBV6-5 to TRBJ2-1, with TRBD2 matching 10 bases. CDR3 length: 17 residues. Per germline, CDR1 MNHEY and CDR2 SVGAGI. J was trimmed by 7 bases and V by 0 bases; bases with no gene match: 9. The CDR3 reads CASSYSVLAGAGNEQFF. CDR3 nucleotides: TGTGCCAGCAGTTACTCGGTCCTAGCGGGAGCCGGAAATGAGCAGTTCTTC.

This clonotype was seen a few times. The chain links TRBV12-5 to TRBJ2-5; maybe TRBD2 (6 bases). V was cut by 7 bases and J by 1 base, with 16 bases left in between. The V gene's germline CDR1 is LGHNT and CDR2 FRNRAP. This CDR3 comprises 15 residues. CDR3 coding DNA: TGTGCTAGTGCCCTCTGGAGGGGCCCCCAAGAGACCCAGTACTTC. This sequence encodes CASALWRGPQETQYF.

The sample holds a few counts of this clonotype. CDR3 sequence: CSVVSLAGETQYF. The CDR3 bases are TGCAGCGTTGTAAGTCTAGCGGGTGAGACCCAGTACTTC. The chain employs TRBV29-1 and TRBJ2-5, with TRBD2 matching over 8 bases. Looked up from germline, CDR1 is SQVTM and CDR2 is ANQGSEA. This CDR3 spans 13 amino acids. The V gene end was trimmed by 4 bases and the J gene end by 5 bases; junction bases not matched to a gene: 6.

This clonotype has a single count. V gene TRBV5-1 combines with J gene TRBJ2-7; D call uncertain. The CDR3 covers 14 residues. V was shortened by 0 bases and J by 4 bases, with 11 bases between the two germline ends. From germline, CDR1 is SGHRS and CDR2 YFSETQ. This CDR3 is CASSLAESTYEQYF. The CDR3 DNA reads TGCGCCAGCAGCTTGGCAGAGTCTACATACGAGCAGTACTTC.

This clonotype was seen repeatedly, ten times or more. The chain recombines TRBV3-1 with TRBJ1-6; D is ambiguous. The CDR3 has 14 residues. V was clipped by 5 bases and J by 8 bases, with 13 bases between them. The V gene's germline CDR1 is LGHDT and CDR2 YNNKEL (reference sequence). The CDR3 coding sequence is TGTGCCAGCAGCTACGTTCGGGGAGATTCACCCCTCCACTTT. Translated, it gives CASSYVRGDSPLHF.

This clonotype was recorded many times. The CDR3 protein is CASSLQGHRVRQETQYF. In DNA, the CDR3 is TGTGCCAGCAGCCTCCAGGGCCACAGGGTCCGCCAAGAGACCCAGTACTTC. This chain uses TRBV7-9 with TRBJ2-5, with a tentative D call TRBD1 (6 bases). Germline CDR1 SEHNR, CDR2 FQNEAQ (reference sequence). Trimming cost V 5 bases and J 1 base, with 20 bases left between them. This CDR3 contains 17 residues. Full variable domain (missing parts from reference TRBV7-9 and TRBJ2-5): DTGVSQNPRHKITKRGQNVTFRCDPISEHNRLYWYRQTLGQGPEFLTYFQNEAQLEKSRLLSDRFSAERPKGSFSTLEIQRTEQGDSAMYLCASSLQGHRVRQETQYFGPGTRLLVL.

J is TRBJ1-1 and V is TRBV25-1; D perhaps matches TRBD1 (5 bases). The CDR3 has 12 residues. Trimming took off 8 bases at V and 0 bases at J, with 7 bases between the two ends. From germline, CDR1 is MGHDK and CDR2 SYGVNS. DNA for the CDR3: TGTGCCAGCCAGACAGTGAACACTGAAGCTTTCTTT. Translating it yields CASQTVNTEAFF.

The rearrangement links TRBV11-2 to TRBJ2-7, with 11 bases lining up with TRBD2. In germline, CDR1 is SGHAT, CDR2 FQNNGV. V shed 5 bases and J 0 bases; nucleotides not matched to a gene: 3. This CDR3 is 15 amino acids long. The CDR3 protein is CASSKGLAVSYEQYF. CDR3 coding DNA: TGTGCCAGCAGCAAGGGACTAGCGGTCTCCTACGAGCAGTACTTC.

This clonotype was seen ten or more times. The V and J genes are TRBV28 and TRBJ1-4, with TRBD1 matching 8 bases. After removal of 5 bases from V and 8 bases from J, the junction contained 10 bases not matched to a gene. Germline-derived CDR1 and CDR2 are MDHEN and SYDVKM. The CDR3 consists of 15 residues. This chain's CDR3 is CASSPPGGWKEKLFF. DNA for the CDR3: TGTGCCAGCAGTCCCCCAGGGGGCTGGAAGGAAAAACTGTTTTTT.

The genes are TRBV7-6 and TRBJ2-3; 11 nucleotides agree with TRBD2. The germline CDR1 and CDR2 sequences are SGHVS and FNYEAQ. The CDR3 has 18 residues. V shed 2 bases, J shed 0 bases, and the junction held 7 bases outside the gene matches. CDR3 nucleotides: TGTGCCAGCAGCTTAAAGCTAGCGGGAGGTATTAGCACAGATACGCAGTATTTT. Its translation is CASSLKLAGGISTDTQYF.

A word on this clonotype: A clone one base away is much larger, so this may be a read error. V gene TRBV5-1 combines with J gene TRBJ2-7, with 8 bases lining up with TRBD2. The germline CDR1 and CDR2 sequences are SGHRS and YFSETQ. The CDR3 covers 15 residues. The CDR3 nucleotides read TGCACCAGCAGCTTTAGCGGGACCGCGGGGTACGAGCAGTACTTC. Amino acid sequence: CTSSFSGTAGYEQYF.

This clonotype was counted many times. The chain joins TRBV6-6 to TRBJ1-5; possible D gene TRBD1, 6 bases. V lost 5 bases and J 2 bases, leaving 10 bases between the germline ends. Per the germline V gene, CDR1 is MNHNY and CDR2 is SVGAGI (reference sequence). This CDR3 is 14 amino acids long. The DNA of the CDR3 is TGTGCCAGCAGTCGACAGGACGGCAATCAGCCCCAGCATTTT. Amino acid sequence: CASSRQDGNQPQHF.

The J gene is TRBJ2-3, the V gene TRBV10-3; D remains ambiguous. Per germline, CDR1 ENHRY and CDR2 SYGVKD. Trimming left V 10 bases short and J 0 bases short, with 8 bases between. The CDR3 spans 12 residues. For the CDR3, the DNA is TGTGCCAGCCAAACTAGCACAGATACGCAGTATTTT. Translation: CASQTSTDTQYF.

This clonotype has at least ten counts. The genes are TRBV29-1 and TRBJ2-5; D is uncertain. This CDR3 has 12 residues. Between the trimmed V and J ends, which lost 5 bases and 3 bases, there was a span of 10 bases. CDR1 and CDR2 from the germline V gene are SQVTM and ANQGSEA. DNA for the CDR3: TGCAGCGTTAGCCCGACGGAAGAGACCCAGTACTTC. Translating it yields CSVSPTEETQYF.

This clonotype was detected a few times. CDR3 DNA sequence: TGTGCCAGCAGCGCCCAGGGGTTCGGCAATCAGCCCCAGCATTTT. Protein: CASSAQGFGNQPQHF. The V call is TRBV7-8, the J call TRBJ1-5, with D tentatively TRBD1 (6 bases). This CDR3 spans 15 amino acids. V was clipped by 5 bases and J by 2 bases, with 13 bases between them. From germline, CDR1 is SGHVS and CDR2 FQNEAQ.

This clonotype showed up just a few times. The J gene is TRBJ2-2, the V gene TRBV11-3, with D unclear. Germline lookup yields CDR1 SGHNT and CDR2 YENEEA. V lost 3 bases to trimming and J lost 5 bases, with 7 bases between them. The CDR3 totals 13 residues. The CDR3 loop reads CASSLAVTGELFF. The CDR3 nucleotides read TGTGCCAGCAGCTTGGCGGTGACCGGGGAGCTGTTTTTT.

This chain joins TRBV6-5 and TRBJ2-1; 12 bases are shared with TRBD2. Trimming took 5 bases from V and 3 from J; bases not matched to a gene: 5. Per the germline V gene, CDR1 is MNHEY and CDR2 is SVGAGI. This CDR3 is 16 amino acids long. This CDR3 reads CASSNLAGGLYNEQFF. The DNA for the CDR3 is TGTGCCAGCAGTAATCTAGCGGGAGGGCTCTACAATGAGCAGTTCTTC.